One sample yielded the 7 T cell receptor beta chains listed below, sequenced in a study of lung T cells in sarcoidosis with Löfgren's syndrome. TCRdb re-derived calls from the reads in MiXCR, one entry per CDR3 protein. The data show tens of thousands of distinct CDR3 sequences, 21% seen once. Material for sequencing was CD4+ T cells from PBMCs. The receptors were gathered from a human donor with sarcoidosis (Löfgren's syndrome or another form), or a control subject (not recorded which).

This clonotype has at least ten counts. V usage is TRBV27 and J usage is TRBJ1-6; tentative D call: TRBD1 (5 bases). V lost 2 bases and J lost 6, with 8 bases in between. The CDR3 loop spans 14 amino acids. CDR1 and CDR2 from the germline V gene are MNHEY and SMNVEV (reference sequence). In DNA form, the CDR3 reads TGTGCCAGCAGTTTAGGGCAGGGTAATTCACCCCTCCACTTT. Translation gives CASSLGQGNSPLHF.

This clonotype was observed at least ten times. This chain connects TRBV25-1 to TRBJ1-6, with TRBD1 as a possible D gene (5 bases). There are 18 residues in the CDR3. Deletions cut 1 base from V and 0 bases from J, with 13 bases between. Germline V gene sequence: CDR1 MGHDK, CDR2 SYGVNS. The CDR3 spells CASSEFGTESSYNSPLHF. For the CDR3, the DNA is TGTGCCAGCAGTGAATTCGGGACGGAGAGCTCCTATAATTCACCCCTCCACTTT.

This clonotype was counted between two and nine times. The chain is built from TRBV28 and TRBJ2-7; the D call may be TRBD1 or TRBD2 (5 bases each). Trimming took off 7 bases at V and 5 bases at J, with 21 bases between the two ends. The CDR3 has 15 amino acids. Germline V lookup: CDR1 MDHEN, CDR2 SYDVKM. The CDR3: CASIRDPQSVHEQYF. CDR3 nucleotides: TGTGCCAGCATACGGGACCCACAAAGCGTACACGAGCAGTACTTC.

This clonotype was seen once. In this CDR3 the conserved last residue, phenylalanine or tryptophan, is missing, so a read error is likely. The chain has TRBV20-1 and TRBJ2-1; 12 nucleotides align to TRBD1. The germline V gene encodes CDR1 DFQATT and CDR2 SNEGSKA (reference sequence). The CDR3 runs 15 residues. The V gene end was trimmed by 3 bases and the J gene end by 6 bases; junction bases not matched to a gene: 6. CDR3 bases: TGCAGTGCTAGTCGGCCGGGACAGGGGGCCAATGAGCAGTTCCTC. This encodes CSASRPGQGANEQFL.

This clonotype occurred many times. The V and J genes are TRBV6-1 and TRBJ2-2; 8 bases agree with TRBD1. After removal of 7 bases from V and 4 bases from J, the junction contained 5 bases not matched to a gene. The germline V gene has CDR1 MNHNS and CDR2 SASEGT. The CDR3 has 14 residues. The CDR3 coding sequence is TGTGCCAGCAATCGACAGGGGACCACCGGGGAGCTGTTTTTT. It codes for CASNRQGTTGELFF.

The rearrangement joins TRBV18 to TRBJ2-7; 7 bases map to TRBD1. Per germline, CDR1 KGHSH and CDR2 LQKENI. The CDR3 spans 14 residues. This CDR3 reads CASSPRTGAYEQCV. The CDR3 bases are TGTGCCAGCTCACCGAGGACAGGAGCCTACGAGCAGTGCGTC.

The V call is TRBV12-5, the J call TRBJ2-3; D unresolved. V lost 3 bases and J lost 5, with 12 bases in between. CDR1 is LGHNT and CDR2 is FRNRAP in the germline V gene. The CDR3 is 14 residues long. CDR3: CASGLSVAGDTQYF. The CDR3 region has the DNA TGTGCTAGTGGTTTATCTGTGGCAGGAGATACGCAGTATTTT.